The T cell receptor (beta chain) under discussion was sequenced for a study of blood T cell repertoires in COVID-19. Assay used: immunoSEQ multiplex PCR; TCRdb lists only in-frame clones, some missing. Here the sample spans around 400,000 clones, less than 90% being singletons. CDR1 and CDR2 (germline): SGHDN, FVKESK. Trimming stripped 0 bases from V and 6 bases from J, with 14 bases between. The CDR3 contains 15 residues. Participants' own reports of clinical history determined their cohort assignment. This clone showed up just a few times. Material: PBMCs or T cells enriched from blood (not recorded which). The chain is built from TRBV14 and TRBJ1-2; D is uncertain. This clonotype originated in a woman aged 45-65 years who had recovered from COVID-19. This chain's CDR3 is CASSQERAGGNGYTF. In DNA, the CDR3 is TGTGCCAGCAGCCAAGAGAGGGCAGGAGGGAATGGCTACACCTTC.